A selection of T cell receptor beta chains follows, all from one sample in a study of blood T cell repertoires in COVID-19. The data were produced by immunoSEQ multiplex PCR, yet TCRdb's version contains in-frame clones alone and is incomplete. This sample has approximately 440,000 clones, with approximately 89% found just once. Sequencing used peripheral blood. These receptors were obtained from a woman aged 45-60 years with COVID-19, enrolled during active disease. CDR3s include the opening cysteine and the closing phenylalanine or tryptophan. A D gene is named only where the DNA matches it firmly. Clone size is not always given. Where it is, it says once, few, many or a class for expanded clones.

j_call	clone_size	v_call	d_call	cdr3_nt	cdr3_aa
TRBJ2-1	-	TRBV2	-	TGTGCCAGCAGTGAACAGGGATCCTTCGGTGAGCAGTTCTTC	CASSEQGSFGEQFF
TRBJ1-2	-	TRBV29-1	-	TGCAGCGTTGGTGAAGCCCTTAACTATGGCTACACCTTC	CSVGEALNYGYTF
TRBJ2-2	few	TRBV7-9	-	TGTGCCAGCAGCTTAGGAGGGAACACCGGGGAGCTGTTTTTT	CASSLGGNTGELFF
TRBJ1-2	-	TRBV6-5	-	TGTGCCAGCAGGCCTGTATTAGCTAACTATGGCTACACCTTC	CASRPVLANYGYTF
TRBJ1-3	-	TRBV7-8	-	TGTGCCAGCAGCTTAGGGAGTGCTGGAAACACCATATATTTT	CASSLGSAGNTIYF
TRBJ1-6	-	TRBV30	-	TGTGCCTGGAGTCTAGAGAGGGGGTTAGCTTCACCCCTCCACTTT	CAWSLERGLASPLHF
TRBJ1-1	-	TRBV4-2	TRBD1	TGTGCCAGCAGCCCGCCGACAGGGAAGGACACTGAAGCTTTCTTT	CASSPPTGKDTEAFF
TRBJ1-1	-	TRBV12-3/TRBV12-4	-	TGTGCCAGCATGAGGAGGTCCGAAGCTTTCTTT	CASMRRSEAFF
TRBJ1-6	few	TRBV30	-	TGTGCCTGGGGGTCGTCCGATAATTCACCCCTCCACTTT	CAWGSSDNSPLHF
TRBJ1-6	-	TRBV4-1	TRBD1	TGCGCCAGCAGACCGACAGGGGGGATGATTTCACCCCTCCACTTT	CASRPTGGMISPLHF
TRBJ2-2	-	TRBV19	-	TGTGCCAGTAGGGACGGGGTGAACACCGGGGAGCTGTTTTTT	CASRDGVNTGELFF
TRBJ1-4	-	TRBV2	-	TGTGCCAGCACGGGGAGTGAAAAACTGTTTTTT	CASTGSEKLFF
TRBJ1-5	-	TRBV6-5	TRBD1	TGTGCCAGCAGCCCGGACAGGGGCGGCAATCAGCCCCAGCATTTT	CASSPDRGGNQPQHF
TRBJ1-2	-	TRBV30	TRBD1	TGTGCCTGGGTGACAGGGTTGAATGGCTACACCTTC	CAWVTGLNGYTF
TRBJ1-6	-	TRBV27	-	TGTGCCAGCAGTCCAGGGGTGGTTAATTCACCCCTCCACTTT	CASSPGVVNSPLHF
TRBJ2-5	-	TRBV29-1	TRBD1	TGCAGCGTTGCCAAACAGGGGCACCAAGAGACCCAGTACTTC	CSVAKQGHQETQYF
TRBJ2-5	-	TRBV27	TRBD1	TGTGCCAGCAGATCTCTGACAGGGACAAGGCGGGAGACCCAGTACTTC	CASRSLTGTRRETQYF
TRBJ2-3	few	TRBV7-9	TRBD2	TGTGCCCAAGCGGCGGGGGACACAGATACGCAGTATTTT	CAQAAGDTDTQYF
TRBJ1-1	-	TRBV2	-	TGTGCCAGCAATCAGGGGAACACTGAAGCTTTCTTT	CASNQGNTEAFF
TRBJ1-1	-	TRBV7-8	-	TGTGCCAGCACACAGGGATTTCGGAACACTGAAGCTTTCTTT	CASTQGFRNTEAFF
TRBJ1-2	-	TRBV20-1	-	TGCAGTGCCAGCGGAACCTCCGGCTACACCTTC	CSASGTSGYTF
TRBJ2-2	-	TRBV27	-	TGTGCCAGCAGTTTACTCTCGCGGTTGAACACCGGGGAGCTGTTTTTT	CASSLLSRLNTGELFF
TRBJ1-2	-	TRBV7-8	TRBD1	TGTGCCAGCAGCTTGACAGGGGGCTTGTTTAACTATGGCTACACCTTC	CASSLTGGLFNYGYTF
TRBJ2-5	-	TRBV6-5	-	TGTGCCAGCAGAGCTCTAGCGTCTCAAGAGACCCAGTACTTC	CASRALASQETQYF
TRBJ2-3	once	TRBV7-3	-	TGTGCCAGCAGCTTAACCAGGGTCACAGATACGCAGTATTTT	CASSLTRVTDTQYF
TRBJ1-2	-	TRBV25-1	-	TGTGCCAGCAGTCCCGGACTGGATTCCTATGGCTACACCTTC	CASSPGLDSYGYTF
TRBJ2-3	few	TRBV3-1/TRBV3-2	TRBD1	TGTGCCAGCAGCCTACAAGGCGGCGGGACAGGGGGAGCAGATACGCAGTATTTT	CASSLQGGGTGGADTQYF
TRBJ1-2	-	TRBV5-4	TRBD1	TGTGCCAGCAGCTTGTGGGGGACAGGCTCCCCCTTCTATGGCTACACCTTC	CASSLWGTGSPFYGYTF
TRBJ2-1	-	TRBV2	TRBD1	TGTGCCAGCGAAGGAGGCAGGGGGTACAATGAGCAGTTCTTC	CASEGGRGYNEQFF
TRBJ1-1	-	TRBV28	TRBD1	TGTGCCAGCAGGATACAGGGGTATGGCACTGAAGCTTTCTTT	CASRIQGYGTEAFF
TRBJ1-3	-	TRBV30	-	TGTGCCTGGATCGGGAGCTCTGGAAACACCATATATTTT	CAWIGSSGNTIYF
TRBJ2-2	-	TRBV9	TRBD2	TGTGCCAGCAGCGTAGACCCTAGCGGGGGCAACACCGGGGAGCTGTTTTTT	CASSVDPSGGNTGELFF
TRBJ2-7	-	TRBV5-4	TRBD2	TGTGCCAGCAGCTTTACTAGCGGGGGGGGGTACGAGCAGTACTTC	CASSFTSGGGYEQYF
TRBJ1-2	-	TRBV28	-	TGTGCCAGCAGTTTAGGGCAGTTCTATGGCTACACCTTC	CASSLGQFYGYTF
TRBJ2-2	-	TRBV7-2	-	TGTGCCAGCAGCCCCCAGTTGAGGGCCGGGGAGCTGTTTTTT	CASSPQLRAGELFF
TRBJ1-2	-	TRBV7-9	-	TGTGCCAGCAGCTCTACCACCACAGGGTTCTGGGGCTATGGCTACACCTTC	CASSSTTTGFWGYGYTF
TRBJ1-1	-	TRBV11-2	-	TGTGCCAGCAGCTTAAACCCGGCGGGCACTGAAGCTTTCTTT	CASSLNPAGTEAFF
TRBJ2-3	-	TRBV7-9	-	TGTGCCACCATTCGGGCAGGGAACACAGATACGCAGTATTTT	CATIRAGNTDTQYF
TRBJ1-1	-	TRBV18	-	TGTGCCAGCTCAGTAAGAGCTTCAGGGAACACTGAAGCTTTCTTT	CASSVRASGNTEAFF
TRBJ2-3	-	TRBV3-1/TRBV3-2	-	TGTGTCAGCAGCCAAGATCGCGGGACAGGCACAGATACGCAGTATTTT	CVSSQDRGTGTDTQYF
TRBJ2-3	-	TRBV5-1	TRBD2	TGCGCCAGCACCCTAGGACTAGCGGGGGTCACAGATACGCAGTATTTT	CASTLGLAGVTDTQYF
TRBJ1-2	-	TRBV3-1/TRBV3-2	-	TGTGCCAGCAGCCAAGAAAACGCGGTCTATGGCTACACCTTC	CASSQENAVYGYTF
TRBJ1-2	-	TRBV6-2/TRBV6-3	-	TGTGCCAGCAGTTACGGTGGCGGGATGTATGGCTACACCTTC	CASSYGGGMYGYTF
TRBJ1-2	-	TRBV4-1	-	TGCGCCAGCAGCCAAGACGGAGGTAGTGGAGGGGCTAACTATGGCTACACCTTC	CASSQDGGSGGANYGYTF
TRBJ2-1	-	TRBV3-1/TRBV3-2	-	TGTGCCAGCTACGGGGAAGGGGGCAATGAGCAGTTCTTC	CASYGEGGNEQFF
TRBJ2-7	-	TRBV27	-	TGTGCCAGCAGTCAACAGGAACTCTACGAGCAGTACTTC	CASSQQELYEQYF
TRBJ2-3	once	TRBV2	-	TGTGCCAGCAGTGTGGGCCTAATTTCAGATACGCAGTATTTT	CASSVGLISDTQYF
TRBJ1-5	-	TRBV7-9	-	TGTGCCAGCAGCGGGGGCGGGGGAAATCAGCCCCAGCATTTT	CASSGGGGNQPQHF
TRBJ2-3	-	TRBV11-2	TRBD2	TGTGCCAGCAGCTTAGCCGGGACTAGCGGCTCTTCTAGCACAGATACGCAGTATTTT	CASSLAGTSGSSSTDTQYF
TRBJ1-6	few	TRBV6-5	-	TGTGCCAGCAGTTACCACGGTTCACCCCTCCACTTT	CASSYHGSPLHF
TRBJ2-1	-	TRBV5-1	-	TGCGCCAGCAGCTATACAGGTGCCTCCTACAATGAGCAGTTCTTC	CASSYTGASYNEQFF
TRBJ1-1	-	TRBV6-5	-	TGTGCCAGCAGCCGGACACCAATGAACACTGAAGCTTTCTTT	CASSRTPMNTEAFF